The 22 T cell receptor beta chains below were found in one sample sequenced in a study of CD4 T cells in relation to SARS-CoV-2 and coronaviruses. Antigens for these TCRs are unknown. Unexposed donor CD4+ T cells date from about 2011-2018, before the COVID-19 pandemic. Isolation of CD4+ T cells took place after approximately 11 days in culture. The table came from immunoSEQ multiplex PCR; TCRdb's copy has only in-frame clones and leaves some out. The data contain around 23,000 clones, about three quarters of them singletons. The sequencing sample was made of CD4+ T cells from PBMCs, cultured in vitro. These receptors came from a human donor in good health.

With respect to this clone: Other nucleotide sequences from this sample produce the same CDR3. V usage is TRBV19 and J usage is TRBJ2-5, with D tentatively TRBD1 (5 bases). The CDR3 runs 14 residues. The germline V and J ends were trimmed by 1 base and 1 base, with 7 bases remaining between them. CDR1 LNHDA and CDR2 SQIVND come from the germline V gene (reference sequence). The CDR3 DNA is TGTGCCAGTAGTATAGGGCAGGGCCAAGAGACCCAGTACTTC. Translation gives CASSIGQGQETQYF.

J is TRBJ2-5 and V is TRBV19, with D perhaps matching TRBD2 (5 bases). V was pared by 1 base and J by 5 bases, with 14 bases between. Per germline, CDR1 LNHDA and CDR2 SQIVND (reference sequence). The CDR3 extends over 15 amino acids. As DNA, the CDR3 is TGTGCCAGTAGTATAGTTGGTGAGGGTGGGGAGACCCAGTACTTC. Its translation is CASSIVGEGGETQYF.

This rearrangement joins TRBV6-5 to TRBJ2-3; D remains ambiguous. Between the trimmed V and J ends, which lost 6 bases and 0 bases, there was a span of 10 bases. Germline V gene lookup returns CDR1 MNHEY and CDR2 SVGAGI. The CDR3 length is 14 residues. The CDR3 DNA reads TGTGCCAGCAGCCCCCTTCCAAGCACAGATACGCAGTATTTT. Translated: CASSPLPSTDTQYF.

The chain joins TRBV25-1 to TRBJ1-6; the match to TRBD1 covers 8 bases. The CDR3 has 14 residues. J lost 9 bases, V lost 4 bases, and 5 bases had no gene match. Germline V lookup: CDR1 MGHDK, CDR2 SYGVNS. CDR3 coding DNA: TGTGCCAGCAGTGGGACAGGGCTTAGTTCACCCCTCCACTTT. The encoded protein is CASSGTGLSSPLHF.

In DNA, the CDR3 is TGTGCCAGCAGCCAAGATGCTAGGCCCTATGGCTACACCTTC. Protein sequence: CASSQDARPYGYTF. This rearrangement joins TRBV3-1 (or the pseudogene TRBV3-2) to TRBJ1-2; the D is unclear. Germline CDR1 LGHDT, CDR2 YNNKEL (reference sequence). The CDR3 loop spans 14 amino acids. V was shortened by 0 bases and J by 4 bases, with 9 bases between the two germline ends.

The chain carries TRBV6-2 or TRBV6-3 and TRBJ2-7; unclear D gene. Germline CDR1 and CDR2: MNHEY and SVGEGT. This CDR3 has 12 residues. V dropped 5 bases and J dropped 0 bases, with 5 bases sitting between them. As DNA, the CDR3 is TGTGCCAGCAGTCAGAACTCCTACGAGCAGTACTTC. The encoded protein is CASSQNSYEQYF.

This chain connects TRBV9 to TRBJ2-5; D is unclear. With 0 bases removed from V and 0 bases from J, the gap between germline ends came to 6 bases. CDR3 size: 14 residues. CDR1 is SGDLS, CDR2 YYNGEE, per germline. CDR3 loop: CASSVEQYQETQYF. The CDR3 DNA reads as TGTGCCAGCAGCGTAGAACAGTACCAAGAGACCCAGTACTTC.

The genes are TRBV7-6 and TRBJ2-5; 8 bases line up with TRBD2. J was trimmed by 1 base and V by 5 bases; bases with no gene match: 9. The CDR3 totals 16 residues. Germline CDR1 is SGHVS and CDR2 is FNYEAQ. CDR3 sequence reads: CASSPREGGAQETQYF. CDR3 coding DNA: TGTGCCAGCAGCCCTCGGGAGGGTGGGGCCCAAGAGACCCAGTACTTC.

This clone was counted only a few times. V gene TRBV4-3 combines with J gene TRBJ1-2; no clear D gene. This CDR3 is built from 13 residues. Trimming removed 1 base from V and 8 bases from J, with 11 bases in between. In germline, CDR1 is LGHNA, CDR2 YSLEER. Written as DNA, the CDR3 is TGCGCCAGCAGCCAAGCACGCTCGAGAGGCTACACCTTC. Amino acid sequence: CASSQARSRGYTF.

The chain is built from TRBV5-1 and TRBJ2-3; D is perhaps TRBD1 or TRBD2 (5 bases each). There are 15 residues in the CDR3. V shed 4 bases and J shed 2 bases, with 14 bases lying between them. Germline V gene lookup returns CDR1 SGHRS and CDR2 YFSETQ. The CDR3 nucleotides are TGCGCCAGCAGCAGGGGTCGGGGATACACAGATACGCAGTATTTT. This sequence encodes CASSRGRGYTDTQYF. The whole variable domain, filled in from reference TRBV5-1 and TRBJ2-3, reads KAGVTQTPRYLIKTRGQQVTLSCSPISGHRSVSWYQQTPGQGLQFLFEYFSETQRNKGNFPGRFSGRQFSNSRSEMNVSTLELGDSALYLCASSRGRGYTDTQYFGPGTRLTVL.

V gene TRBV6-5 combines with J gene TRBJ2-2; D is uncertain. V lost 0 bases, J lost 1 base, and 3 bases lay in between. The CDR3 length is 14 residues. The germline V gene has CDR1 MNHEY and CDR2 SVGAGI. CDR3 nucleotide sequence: TGTGCCAGCAGTTACTCCTGGAACACCGGGGAGCTGTTTTTT. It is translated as CASSYSWNTGELFF.

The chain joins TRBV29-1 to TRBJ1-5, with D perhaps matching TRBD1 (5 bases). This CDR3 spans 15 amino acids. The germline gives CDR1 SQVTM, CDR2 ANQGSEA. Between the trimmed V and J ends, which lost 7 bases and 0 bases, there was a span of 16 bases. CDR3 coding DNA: TGCAGCGCCCCCGACCGGGGCCTTAGCAATCAGCCCCAGCATTTT. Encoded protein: CSAPDRGLSNQPQHF.

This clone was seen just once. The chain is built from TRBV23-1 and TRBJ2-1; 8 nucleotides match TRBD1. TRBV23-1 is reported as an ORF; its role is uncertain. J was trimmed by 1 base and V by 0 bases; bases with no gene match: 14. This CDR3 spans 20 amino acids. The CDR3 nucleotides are TGCGCCAGCAGTCAATCGACCGGGGACGCGACAGGGGTTTCCTACAATGAGCAGTTCTTC. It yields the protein CASSQSTGDATGVSYNEQFF.

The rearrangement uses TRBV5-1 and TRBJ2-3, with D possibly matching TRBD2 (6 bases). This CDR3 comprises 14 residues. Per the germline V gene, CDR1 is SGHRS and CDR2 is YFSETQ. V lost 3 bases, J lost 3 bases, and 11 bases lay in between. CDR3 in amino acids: CASSSDSGTDTQYF. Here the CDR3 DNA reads TGCGCCAGCAGCTCAGACAGCGGGACAGATACGCAGTATTTT.

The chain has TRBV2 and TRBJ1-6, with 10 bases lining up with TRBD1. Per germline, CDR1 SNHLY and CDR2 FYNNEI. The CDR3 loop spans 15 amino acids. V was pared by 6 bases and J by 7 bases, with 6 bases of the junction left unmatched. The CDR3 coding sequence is TGTGCCAGCAGACCCCTGGACAGGGGGAATTCACCCCTCCACTTT. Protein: CASRPLDRGNSPLHF.

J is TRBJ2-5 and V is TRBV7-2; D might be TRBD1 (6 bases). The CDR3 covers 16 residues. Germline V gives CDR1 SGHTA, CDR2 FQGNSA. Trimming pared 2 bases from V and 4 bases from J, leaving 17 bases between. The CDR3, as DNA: TGTGCCAGCAGCTTAAATACCGGGACAACCAGAGAGACCCAGTACTTC. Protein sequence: CASSLNTGTTRETQYF. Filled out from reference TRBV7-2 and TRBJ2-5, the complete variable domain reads GAGVSQSPSNKVTEKGKDVELRCDPISGHTALYWYRQSLGQGLEFLIYFQGNSAPDKSGLPSDRFSAERTGGSVSTLTIQRTQQEDSAVYLCASSLNTGTTRETQYFGPGTRLLVL.

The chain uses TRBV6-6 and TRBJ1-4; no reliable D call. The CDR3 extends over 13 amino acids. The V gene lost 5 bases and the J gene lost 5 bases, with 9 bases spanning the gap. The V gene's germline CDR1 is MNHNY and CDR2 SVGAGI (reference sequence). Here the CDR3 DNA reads TGTGCCAGCAGTAAATCGGGGAATGAAAAACTGTTTTTT. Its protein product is CASSKSGNEKLFF.

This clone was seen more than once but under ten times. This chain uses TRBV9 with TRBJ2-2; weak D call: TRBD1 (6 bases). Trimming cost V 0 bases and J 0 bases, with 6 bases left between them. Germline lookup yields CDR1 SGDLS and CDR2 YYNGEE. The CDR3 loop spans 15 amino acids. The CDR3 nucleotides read TGTGCCAGCAGCGTAGGACAGGCGAACACCGGGGAGCTGTTTTTT. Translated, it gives CASSVGQANTGELFF.

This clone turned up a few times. The chain's CDR3 is CASSMGLAADEQFF. CDR3 coding DNA: TGTGCCAGTAGTATGGGACTAGCGGCCGATGAGCAGTTCTTC. This chain connects TRBV19 to TRBJ2-1, with 11 bases fitting TRBD2. J was trimmed by 8 bases and V by 3 bases; bases with no gene match: 3. The CDR3 runs to 14 residues. The germline CDR1 and CDR2 sequences are LNHDA and SQIVND (reference sequence).

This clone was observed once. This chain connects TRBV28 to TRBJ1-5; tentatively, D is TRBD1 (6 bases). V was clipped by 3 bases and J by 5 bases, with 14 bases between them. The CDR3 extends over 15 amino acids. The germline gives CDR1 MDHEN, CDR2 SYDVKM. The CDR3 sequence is CASSFLAGADQPQHF. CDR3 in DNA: TGTGCCAGCAGTTTCCTGGCAGGGGCCGATCAGCCCCAGCATTTT.

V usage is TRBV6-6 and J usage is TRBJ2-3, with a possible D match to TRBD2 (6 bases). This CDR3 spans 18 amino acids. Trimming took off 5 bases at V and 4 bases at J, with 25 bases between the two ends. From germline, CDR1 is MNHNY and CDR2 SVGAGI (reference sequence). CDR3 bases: TGTGCCAGCAGTCCCAACACCCAGAACGGGAGATATTCAGATACGCAGTATTTT. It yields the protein CASSPNTQNGRYSDTQYF.

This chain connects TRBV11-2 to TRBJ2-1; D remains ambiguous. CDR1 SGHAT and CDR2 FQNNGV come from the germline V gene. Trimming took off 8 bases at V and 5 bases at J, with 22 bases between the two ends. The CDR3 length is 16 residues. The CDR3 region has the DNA TGTGCCAGCCGCAATCTCCTGGGCGCTGTGGACAATGAGCAGTTCTTC. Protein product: CASRNLLGAVDNEQFF.